This TCR beta chain was found in a study of T cells expressing NK-cell markers. Whole-study results and caveats: Expanded clones of NKG2C+ T cells had an unclear HCMV specificity. The CD3+CD56-NKG2C+ fraction of a few donors was also led by these clonotypes.

Concerning this clonotype itself: Its antigen is unknown.

Researchers built TCR beta cDNA using 5'RACE template switching with UMIs. TCRdb re-called the 5' RACE reads, yielding one record per CDR3 amino acid sequence without DNA. The repertoire shows 130,000 to 150,000 distinct CDR3 sequences; the top ten hold 10% to 15%. This CDR3 contains 15 residues. Germline values: CDR1 MNHEY, CDR2 SMNVEV (reference sequence). This sequence originates from a man aged 18 to 29 in good health. J is TRBJ2-5 and V is TRBV27; TCRdb lists TRBD1, though no DNA is available to test this call. The sample comprised blood T cells: a sorted CD56 or NKG2C T cell subset, CD4+ or CD8+ T cells, or bulk PBMC T cells (not recorded which). The CDR3 here is CASSFRMGQKETQYF.